This T cell receptor beta chain was found in a study of CD8 T cells in ankylosing spondylitis. Study findings and constraints: Researchers report that disease-linked clones proved CD8+ and relatively rare in peripheral blood. There were earlier reports of some motif variants in reactive arthritis synovial fluid and blood. Ankylosing spondylitis blood appeared to be characterized by a TCR beta motif of about 8 highly homologous variants. Matched ankylosing spondylitis synovial fluid reportedly contained a significantly enriched population of disease-linked clones.

The length of the CDR3 is 12 residues. Looked up from germline, CDR1 is SNHLY and CDR2 is FYNNEI. This clonotype occurred a few times. Its antigen remains unknown. The germline gene is not matched at one end of the junction; a read error may be the cause. MiXCR, applied by TCRdb to the 5' RACE reads, yields one record per CDR3 protein. The sample has around 160,000 distinct CDR3 sequences, roughly 10% seen once. The clonotype originates from a male donor with ankylosing spondylitis or in good health (not recorded which). Sequencing input: blood, either unsorted or a sorted T cell fraction (not recorded which). The rearrangement uses TRBV2 and TRBJ2-1; 12 positions match TRBD2. The CDR3, as DNA: TGTGCCAGCCAGGAGACTAGCGGGAGACAGATCTTC. The encoded protein is CASQETSGRQIF.